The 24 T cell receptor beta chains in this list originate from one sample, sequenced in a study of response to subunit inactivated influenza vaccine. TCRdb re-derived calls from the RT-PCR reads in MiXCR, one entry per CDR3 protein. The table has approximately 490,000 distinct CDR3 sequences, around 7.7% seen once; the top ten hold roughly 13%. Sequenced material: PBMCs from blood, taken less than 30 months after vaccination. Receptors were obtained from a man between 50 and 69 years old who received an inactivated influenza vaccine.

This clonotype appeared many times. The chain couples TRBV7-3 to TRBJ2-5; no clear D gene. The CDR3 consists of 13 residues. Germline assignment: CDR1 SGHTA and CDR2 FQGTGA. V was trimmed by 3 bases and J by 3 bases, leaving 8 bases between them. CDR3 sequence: CASSLVKEETQYF. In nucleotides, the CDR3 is TGTGCCAGCAGCTTGGTTAAGGAAGAGACCCAGTACTTC.

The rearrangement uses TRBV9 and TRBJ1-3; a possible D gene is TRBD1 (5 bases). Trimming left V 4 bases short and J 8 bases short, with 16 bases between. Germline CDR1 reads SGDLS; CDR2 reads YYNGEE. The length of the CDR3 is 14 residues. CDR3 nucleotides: TGTGCCAGCAGCCCTCGGGTCCGGGGGGACACCATATATTTT. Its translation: CASSPRVRGDTIYF. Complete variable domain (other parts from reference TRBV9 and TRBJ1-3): DSGVTQTPKHLITATGQRVTLRCSPRSGDLSVYWYQQSLDQGLQFLIQYYNGEERAKGNILERFSAQQFPDLHSELNLSSLELGDSALYFCASSPRVRGDTIYFGEGSWLTVV.

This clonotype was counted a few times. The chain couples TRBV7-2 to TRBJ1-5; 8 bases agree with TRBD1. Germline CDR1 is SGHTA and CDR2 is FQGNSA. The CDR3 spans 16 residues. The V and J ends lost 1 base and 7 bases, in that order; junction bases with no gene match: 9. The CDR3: CASSLVGQGAKQPQHF. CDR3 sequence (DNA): TGTGCCAGCAGCTTAGTTGGGCAGGGGGCCAAGCAGCCCCAGCATTTT.

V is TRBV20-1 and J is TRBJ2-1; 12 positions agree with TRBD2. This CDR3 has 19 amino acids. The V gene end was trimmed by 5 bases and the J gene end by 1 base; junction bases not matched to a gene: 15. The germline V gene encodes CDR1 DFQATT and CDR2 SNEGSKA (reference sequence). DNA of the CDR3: TGCAGTGCTTCGCCTCTAGCGGGGGGGCCGATTTCTTCCTACAATGAGCAGTTCTTC. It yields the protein CSASPLAGGPISSYNEQFF.

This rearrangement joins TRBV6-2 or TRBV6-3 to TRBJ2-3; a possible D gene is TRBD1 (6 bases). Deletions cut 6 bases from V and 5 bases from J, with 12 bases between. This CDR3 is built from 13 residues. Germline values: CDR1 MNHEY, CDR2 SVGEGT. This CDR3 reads CASRWSGEDTQYF. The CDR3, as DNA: TGTGCCAGCAGGTGGTCAGGGGAAGATACGCAGTATTTT.

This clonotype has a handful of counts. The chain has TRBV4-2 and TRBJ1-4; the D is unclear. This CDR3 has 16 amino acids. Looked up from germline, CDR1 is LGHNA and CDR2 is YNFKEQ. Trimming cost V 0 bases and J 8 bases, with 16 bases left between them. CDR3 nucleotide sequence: TGTGCCAGCAGCCAAGAGATGGATTGGCTGGGCGAAAAACTGTTTTTT. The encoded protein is CASSQEMDWLGEKLFF.

The DNA for the CDR3 is TGTGCCAGCAGCTTGGTGGCAGGGTTTGACACTGAAGCTTTCTTT. Protein sequence: CASSLVAGFDTEAFF. The chain employs TRBV5-5 and TRBJ1-1; D possibly corresponds to TRBD1 (5 bases). The germline V gene has CDR1 SGHKS and CDR2 YYEKEE (reference sequence). Trimming removed 0 bases from V and 3 bases from J, with 12 bases in between. The CDR3 runs 15 residues.

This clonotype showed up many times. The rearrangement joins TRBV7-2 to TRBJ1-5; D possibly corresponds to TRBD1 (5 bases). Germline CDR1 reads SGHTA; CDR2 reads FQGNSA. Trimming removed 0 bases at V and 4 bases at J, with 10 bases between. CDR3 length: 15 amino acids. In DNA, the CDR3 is TGTGCCAGCAGCTTAGCGGCGTCAGGGAATCAGCCCCAGCATTTT. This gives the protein CASSLAASGNQPQHF.

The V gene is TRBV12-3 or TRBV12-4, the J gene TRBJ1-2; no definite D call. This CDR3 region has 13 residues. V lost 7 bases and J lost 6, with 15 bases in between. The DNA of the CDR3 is TGTGCCAGCACCCGTACAGTGTTTGATGGCTACACCTTC. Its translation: CASTRTVFDGYTF.

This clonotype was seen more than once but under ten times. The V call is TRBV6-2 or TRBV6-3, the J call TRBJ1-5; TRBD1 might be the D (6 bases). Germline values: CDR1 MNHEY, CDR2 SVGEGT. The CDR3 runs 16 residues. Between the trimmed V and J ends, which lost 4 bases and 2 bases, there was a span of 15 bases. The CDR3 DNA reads TGTGCCAGCAGTTTCCAGGACAGCATGCGCAATCAGCCCCAGCATTTT. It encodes CASSFQDSMRNQPQHF.

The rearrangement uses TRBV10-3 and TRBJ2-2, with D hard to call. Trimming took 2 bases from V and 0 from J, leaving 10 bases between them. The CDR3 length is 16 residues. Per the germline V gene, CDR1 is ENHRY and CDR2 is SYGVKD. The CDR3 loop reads CAISEGFLANTGELFF. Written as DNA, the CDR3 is TGTGCCATCAGTGAGGGTTTTCTCGCGAACACCGGGGAGCTGTTTTTT.

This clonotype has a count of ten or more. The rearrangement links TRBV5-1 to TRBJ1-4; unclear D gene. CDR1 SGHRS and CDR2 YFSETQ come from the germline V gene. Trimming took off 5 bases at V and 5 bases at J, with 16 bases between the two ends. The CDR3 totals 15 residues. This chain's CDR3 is CASRPRRGLNEKLFF. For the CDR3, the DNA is TGCGCCAGCAGGCCGAGGAGAGGATTAAATGAAAAACTGTTTTTT. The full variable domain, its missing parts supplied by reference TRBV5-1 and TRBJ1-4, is KAGVTQTPRYLIKTRGQQVTLSCSPISGHRSVSWYQQTPGQGLQFLFEYFSETQRNKGNFPGRFSGRQFSNSRSEMNVSTLELGDSALYLCASRPRRGLNEKLFFGSGTQLSVL.

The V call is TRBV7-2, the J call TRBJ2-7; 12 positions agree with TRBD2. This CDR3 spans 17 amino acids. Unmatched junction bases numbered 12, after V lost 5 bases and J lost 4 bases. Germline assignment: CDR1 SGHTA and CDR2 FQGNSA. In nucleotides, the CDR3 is TGTGCCAGCAGCCCAACTAGCGGGAGGTTTTCTAGTTACGAGCAGTACTTC. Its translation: CASSPTSGRFSSYEQYF.

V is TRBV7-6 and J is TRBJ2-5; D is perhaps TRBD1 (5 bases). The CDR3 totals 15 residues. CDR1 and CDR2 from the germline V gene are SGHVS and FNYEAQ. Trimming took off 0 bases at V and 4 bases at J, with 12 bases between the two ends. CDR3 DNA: TGTGCCAGCAGCTTAGCGGGGCAGGGCCGAGAGACCCAGTACTTC. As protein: CASSLAGQGRETQYF.

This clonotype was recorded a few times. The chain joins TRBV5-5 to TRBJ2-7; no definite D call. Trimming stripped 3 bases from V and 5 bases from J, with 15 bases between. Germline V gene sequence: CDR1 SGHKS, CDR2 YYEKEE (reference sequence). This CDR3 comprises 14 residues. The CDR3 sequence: CASSSGPRTHEQYF. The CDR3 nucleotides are TGTGCCAGCAGCTCGGGTCCGCGCACCCACGAGCAGTACTTC.

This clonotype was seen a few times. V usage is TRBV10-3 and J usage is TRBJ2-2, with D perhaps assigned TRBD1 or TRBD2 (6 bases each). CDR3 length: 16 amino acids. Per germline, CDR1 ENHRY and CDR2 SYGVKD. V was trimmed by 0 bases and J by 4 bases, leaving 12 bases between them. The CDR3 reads CAISESVGGPTGELFF. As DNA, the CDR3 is TGTGCCATCAGTGAGTCGGTGGGGGGCCCCACCGGGGAGCTGTTTTTT.

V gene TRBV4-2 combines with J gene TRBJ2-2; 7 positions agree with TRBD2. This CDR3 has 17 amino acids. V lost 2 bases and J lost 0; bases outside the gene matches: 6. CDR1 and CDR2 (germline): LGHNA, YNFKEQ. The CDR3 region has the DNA TGTGCCAGCAGCCAACCCGGTGGGGGGGCGAACACCGGGGAGCTGTTTTTT. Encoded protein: CASSQPGGGANTGELFF.

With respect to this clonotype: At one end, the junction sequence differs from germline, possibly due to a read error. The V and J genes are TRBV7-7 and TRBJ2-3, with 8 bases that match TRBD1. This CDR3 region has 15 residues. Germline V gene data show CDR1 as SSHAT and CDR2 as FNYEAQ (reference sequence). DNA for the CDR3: TGTGCTAGCAGCTTAGGGACAGGCCTCACAGATACGCAGTATTTT. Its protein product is CASSLGTGLTDTQYF.

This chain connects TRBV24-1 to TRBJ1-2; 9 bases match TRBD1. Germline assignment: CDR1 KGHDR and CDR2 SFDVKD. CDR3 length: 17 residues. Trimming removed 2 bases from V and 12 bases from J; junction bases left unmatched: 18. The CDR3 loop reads CATSDWRDRVVNGGDTF. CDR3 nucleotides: TGTGCCACCAGTGATTGGAGGGACAGGGTAGTTAACGGTGGGGACACCTTC.

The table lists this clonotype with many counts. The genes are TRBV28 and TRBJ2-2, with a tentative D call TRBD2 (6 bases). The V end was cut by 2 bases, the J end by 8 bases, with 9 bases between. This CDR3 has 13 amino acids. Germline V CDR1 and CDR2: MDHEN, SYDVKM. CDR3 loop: CASSLNGRGELFF. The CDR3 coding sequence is TGTGCCAGCAGTTTAAACGGGAGAGGGGAGCTGTTTTTT.

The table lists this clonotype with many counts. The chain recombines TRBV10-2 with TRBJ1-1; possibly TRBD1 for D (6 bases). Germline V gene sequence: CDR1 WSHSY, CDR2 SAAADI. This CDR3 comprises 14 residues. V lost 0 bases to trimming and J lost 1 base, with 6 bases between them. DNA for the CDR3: TGCGCCAGCAGTGAGTCGACAGGGAACACTGAAGCTTTCTTT. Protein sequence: CASSESTGNTEAFF.

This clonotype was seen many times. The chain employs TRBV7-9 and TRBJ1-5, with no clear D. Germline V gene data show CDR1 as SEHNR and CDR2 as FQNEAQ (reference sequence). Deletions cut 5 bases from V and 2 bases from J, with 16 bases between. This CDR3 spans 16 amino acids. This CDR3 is CASSPLGGYGNQPQHF. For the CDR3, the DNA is TGTGCCAGCAGCCCCCTTGGTGGGTATGGCAATCAGCCCCAGCATTTT.

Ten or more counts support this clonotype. This CDR3 reads CASSVYEQYF. The DNA of the CDR3 is TGCGCCAGCAGCGTTTACGAGCAGTACTTC. This chain links TRBV5-1 with TRBJ2-7; D is unresolved. This CDR3 region has 10 residues. Trimming pared 4 bases from V and 4 bases from J, leaving 3 bases between. Germline-derived CDR1 and CDR2 are SGHRS and YFSETQ. Filled out from reference TRBV5-1 and TRBJ2-7, the complete variable domain reads KAGVTQTPRYLIKTRGQQVTLSCSPISGHRSVSWYQQTPGQGLQFLFEYFSETQRNKGNFPGRFSGRQFSNSRSEMNVSTLELGDSALYLCASSVYEQYFGPGTRLTVT.

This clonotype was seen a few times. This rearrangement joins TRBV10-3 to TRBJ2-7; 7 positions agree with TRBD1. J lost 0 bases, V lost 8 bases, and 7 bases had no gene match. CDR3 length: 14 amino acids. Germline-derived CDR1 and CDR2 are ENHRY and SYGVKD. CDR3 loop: CAIGGQDSSYEQYF. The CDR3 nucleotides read TGTGCCATCGGTGGACAGGATAGCTCCTACGAGCAGTACTTC.